This T cell receptor (beta chain) was found in a study of early T cells in non-severe SARS-CoV-2 infection. The CDR3 is 14 amino acids. This clonotype has at least ten counts. TCRdb reprocessed the 5' RACE reads via MiXCR and lists one record per CDR3 protein. The sample contains roughly 80,000 distinct CDR3 sequences, around 6% of which appear only once. The material sequenced was whole blood. The chain couples TRBV12-2 to TRBJ1-6; no check of the table's D call, TRBD1, against the DNA was made. TRBV12-2 is a listed pseudogene. The TCR originated in an adult who was a healthcare worker with PCR-confirmed SARS-CoV-2 infection or an uninfected control (not recorded which). Here the CDR3 reads CASRSQRRISPLHF. The CDR3 DNA reads as TGTGCAAGTCGGTCCCAAAGACGGATTTCACCCCTCCACTTT.